Below, 3 T cell receptor beta chains from the same sample are listed, as sequenced in a study of blood T cell repertoires in COVID-19. The assay was immunoSEQ multiplex PCR, and TCRdb's table has in-frame clones only and misses some. This sample yields fewer than 250,000 clones, of which around nine tenths are seen a single time; about 0.79% belongs to the top ten. Sequenced: peripheral blood. These receptors were collected from a man aged 25 to 45 with COVID-19, enrolled during active disease.

CDR3 coding DNA: TGTGCCAGTGGTTCCTTTCGGGATGAGCAGTTCTTC. Translating gives CASGSFRDEQFF. V and J are TRBV19 and TRBJ2-1; no clear D gene. This CDR3 spans 12 amino acids. V gave up 8 bases and J gave up 8 bases, with 13 bases separating them. Germline V gene sequence: CDR1 LNHDA, CDR2 SQIVND (reference sequence).

This clone has just a few counts. V gene TRBV7-3 combines with J gene TRBJ1-5, with a weak D call TRBD1 (5 bases). This CDR3 has 14 amino acids. Trimming removed 5 bases at V and 7 bases at J, with 15 bases between. Germline lookup yields CDR1 SGHTA and CDR2 FQGTGA. CDR3 loop: CASSLEGIRQPQHF. The CDR3 nucleotides are TGTGCCAGCAGCCTGGAGGGGATCAGACAGCCCCAGCATTTT.

The rearrangement uses TRBV5-1 and TRBJ1-3; D is uncertain. The CDR3 runs 14 residues. Germline CDR1 SGHRS, CDR2 YFSETQ. The V and J ends lost 0 bases and 0 bases respectively, with 4 bases between them. The CDR3 sequence: CASSLGNSGNTIYF. In DNA, the CDR3 is TGCGCCAGCAGCTTGGGTAACTCTGGAAACACCATATATTTT.